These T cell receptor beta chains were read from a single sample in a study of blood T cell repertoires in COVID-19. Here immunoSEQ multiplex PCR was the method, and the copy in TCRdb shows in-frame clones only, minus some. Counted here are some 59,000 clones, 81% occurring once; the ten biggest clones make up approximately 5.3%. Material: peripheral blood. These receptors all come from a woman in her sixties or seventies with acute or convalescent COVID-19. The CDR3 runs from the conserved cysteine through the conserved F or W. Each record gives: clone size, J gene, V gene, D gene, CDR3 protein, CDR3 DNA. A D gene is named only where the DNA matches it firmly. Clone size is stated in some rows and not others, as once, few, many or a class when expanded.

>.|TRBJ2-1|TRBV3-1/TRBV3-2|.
CASSPDRNPSNEQFF
TGTGCCAGCAGCCCTGACAGGAACCCGAGCAATGAGCAGTTCTTC
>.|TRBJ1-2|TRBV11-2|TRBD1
CASSLGLTGDRYTF
TGTGCCAGCAGCTTAGGTTTGACAGGGGATCGCTACACCTTC
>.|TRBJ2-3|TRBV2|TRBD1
CASIGTGGRADTQYF
TGTGCCAGCATAGGTACAGGGGGTAGGGCAGATACGCAGTATTTT
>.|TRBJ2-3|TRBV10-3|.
CAISEAAGDTQYF
TGTGCCATCAGTGAGGCTGCAGGAGATACGCAGTATTTT
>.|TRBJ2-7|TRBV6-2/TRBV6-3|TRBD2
CASSRTSGVGSSYEQYF
TGTGCCAGCAGCCGGACTAGCGGGGTAGGAAGCTCCTACGAGCAGTACTTC
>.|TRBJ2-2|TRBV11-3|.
CASSLGTNTGELFF
TGTGCCAGCAGCTTAGGGACAAACACCGGGGAGCTGTTTTTT
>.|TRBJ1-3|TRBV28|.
CASSAGQGTIYF
TGTGCCAGCAGTGCCGGACAAGGGACCATATATTTT
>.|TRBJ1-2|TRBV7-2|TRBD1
CASSPTGGLNYGYTF
TGTGCCAGCAGCCCGACAGGGGGCCTTAACTATGGCTACACCTTC
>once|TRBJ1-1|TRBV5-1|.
CASSLVGRGPNTEAFF
TGCGCCAGCAGCTTGGTAGGCAGGGGTCCGAACACTGAAGCTTTCTTT
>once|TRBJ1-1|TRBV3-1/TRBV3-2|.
CASSGWLQGSSPGTEAFF
TGTGCCAGCAGCGGGTGGTTACAGGGCAGCAGTCCCGGGACTGAAGCTTTCTTT